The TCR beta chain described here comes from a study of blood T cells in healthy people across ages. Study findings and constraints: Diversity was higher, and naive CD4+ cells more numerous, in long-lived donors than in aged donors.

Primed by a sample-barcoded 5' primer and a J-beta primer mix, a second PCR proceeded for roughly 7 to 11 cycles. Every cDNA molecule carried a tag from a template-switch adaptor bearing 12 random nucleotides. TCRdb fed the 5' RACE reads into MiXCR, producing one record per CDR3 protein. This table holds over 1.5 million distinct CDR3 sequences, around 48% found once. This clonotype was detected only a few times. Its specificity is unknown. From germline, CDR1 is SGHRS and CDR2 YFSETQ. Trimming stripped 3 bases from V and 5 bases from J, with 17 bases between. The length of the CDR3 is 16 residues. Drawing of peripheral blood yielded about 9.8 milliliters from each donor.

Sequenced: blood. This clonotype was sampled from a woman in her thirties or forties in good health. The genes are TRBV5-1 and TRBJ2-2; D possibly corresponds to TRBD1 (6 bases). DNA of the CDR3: TGCGCCAGCAGCTGGGAGATGTCAGGGGATACCGGGGAGCTGTTTTTT. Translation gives CASSWEMSGDTGELFF.